The rows below give T cell receptor beta chains drawn from one sample of a study of siplizumab effects on memory and regulatory T cells. Sequencing used immunoSEQ multiplex PCR; TCRdb keeps in-frame clones, though not all of them. The data contain around 100,000 clones, 91% of them singletons. Sequences were obtained from CD4+ T cells sorted from blood. These receptor sequences come from a human donor in good health. Each CDR3 is given with its conserved first and last residue. Fields, in order: clone size, J gene, V gene, D gene, CDR3 protein, CDR3 DNA. The D gene is left open where the match is weak. Size is omitted from some rows. Given values are once, few, many or a class for expanded clones.

NA,TRBJ2-7,TRBV5-6,NA,CASSPVTRATYEQYF,TGTGCCAGCAGCCCGGTTACCAGGGCGACCTACGAGCAGTACTTC
NA,TRBJ2-3,TRBV5-1,TRBD2,CASSLGAGGTDTQYF,TGCGCCAGCAGCTTGGGAGCGGGGGGCACAGATACGCAGTATTTT
NA,TRBJ1-6,TRBV5-8,NA,CASSLRQIGYNSPLHF,TGTGCCAGCAGTCTTCGACAGATAGGCTATAATTCACCCCTCCACTTT
NA,TRBJ2-5,TRBV5-1,NA,CASSLGGGARETQYF,TGCGCCAGCAGCTTGGGAGGGGGGGCTCGAGAGACCCAGTACTTC
NA,TRBJ1-2,TRBV29-1,NA,CSVEDRNYGYTF,TGCAGCGTTGAAGACAGAAACTATGGCTACACCTTC
NA,TRBJ2-3,TRBV7-3,NA,CASSRTQVPGSDTQYF,TGTGCCAGCAGCCGCACCCAGGTCCCAGGGTCAGATACGCAGTATTTT
NA,TRBJ1-2,TRBV4-1,TRBD1,CASSQVDRGSDGYTF,TGCGCCAGCAGCCAAGTCGACAGGGGAAGCGATGGCTACACCTTC
once,TRBJ2-3,TRBV6-4,NA,CASSVDGSTDTQYF,TGTGCCAGCAGTGTGGACGGGAGCACAGATACGCAGTATTTT
NA,TRBJ1-1,TRBV7-3,NA,CASSLNIYTEAFF,TGTGCCAGCAGCTTAAACATATACACTGAAGCTTTCTTT
once,TRBJ2-5,TRBV6-6,TRBD2,CASSSRAGGFQETQYF,TGTGCCAGCAGTTCTAGAGCGGGGGGATTCCAAGAGACCCAGTACTTC
NA,TRBJ1-1,TRBV11-1,NA,CASRGLEAQWAFF,TGTGCCAGCAGGGGTTTAGAGGCGCAGTGGGCTTTCTTT
few,TRBJ1-1,TRBV6-1,NA,CASSEGSIPTEAFF,TGTGCCAGCAGTGAAGGTAGTATACCCACTGAAGCTTTCTTT
NA,TRBJ2-4,TRBV28,TRBD1,CASSFLRGHDKNIQYF,TGTGCCAGCAGTTTTTTGAGGGGGCACGACAAAAACATTCAGTACTTC
NA,TRBJ2-1,TRBV5-1,NA,CASSLGGGYNEQFF,TGCGCCAGCAGCTTGGGGGGTGGATACAATGAGCAGTTCTTC